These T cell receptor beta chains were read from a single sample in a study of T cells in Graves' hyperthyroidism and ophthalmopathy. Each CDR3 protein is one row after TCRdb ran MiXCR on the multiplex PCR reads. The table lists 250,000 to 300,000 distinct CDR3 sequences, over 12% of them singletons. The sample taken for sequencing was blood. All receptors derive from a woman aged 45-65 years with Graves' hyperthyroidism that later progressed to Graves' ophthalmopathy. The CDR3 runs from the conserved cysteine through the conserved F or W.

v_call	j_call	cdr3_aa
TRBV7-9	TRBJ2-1	CASTNPWETSGRFGQFF
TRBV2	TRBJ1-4	CASTQNRGGEKLFF
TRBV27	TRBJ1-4	CASSPPGPRKEELFF
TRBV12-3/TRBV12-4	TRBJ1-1	CASSLAQTPEAFF
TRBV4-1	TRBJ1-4	CASSQDRGWTNEKLFF
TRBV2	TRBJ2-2	CASSGLAGAGELFF
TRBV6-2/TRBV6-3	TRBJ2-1	CASSYGGSSYNEQFF
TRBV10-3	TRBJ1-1	CAISVRGRDTEAFF
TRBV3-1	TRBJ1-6	CASNQQLNSPLHF
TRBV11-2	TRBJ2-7	CASSLGARDRASYEQYF
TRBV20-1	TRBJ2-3	CSGEREGTDTQYF
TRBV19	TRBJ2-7	CASSPNEAYEQYF
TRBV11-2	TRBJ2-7	CASSLEITGTYEQYF
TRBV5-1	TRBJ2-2	CASFSAVVGLSGELFF
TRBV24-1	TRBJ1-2	CATSDSGREYYGYTF
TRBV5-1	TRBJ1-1	CASSLERGSEAFF
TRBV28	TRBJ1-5	CASSFTGGTQPQHF
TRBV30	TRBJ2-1	CAWSVRSGSYNEQFF
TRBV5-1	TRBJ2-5	CASRPGGPQETQYF
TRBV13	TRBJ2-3	CASSFRLAGGVDTQYF
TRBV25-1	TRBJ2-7	CASSPPGHGGNEQYF
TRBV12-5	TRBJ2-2	CASGLVKGRDGELFF
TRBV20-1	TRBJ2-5	CSVVLGSQYF
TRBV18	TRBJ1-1	CASSPLTGQAEAFF
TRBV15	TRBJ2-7	CATSDLGGTSPYEQYF
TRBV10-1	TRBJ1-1	CASSEKVREAFF
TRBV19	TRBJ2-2	CASRRGNTGELFF
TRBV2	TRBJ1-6	CASSGQGARNSPLHF
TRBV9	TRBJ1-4	CASSVGSLRGNEKLFF
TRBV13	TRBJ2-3	CASSSSQGPQYF
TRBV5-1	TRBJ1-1	CASRTTGGMGTEAFF
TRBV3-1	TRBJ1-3	CASSPGGNTIYF
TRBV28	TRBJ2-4	CASQAGGFIAKNIQYF
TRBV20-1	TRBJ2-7	CSARGIAGSPYEQYF
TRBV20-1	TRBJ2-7	CSARTGASYEQYF
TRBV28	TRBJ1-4	CASRRMGDSVGKLFF
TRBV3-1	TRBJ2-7	CASSQEREVVVQYF
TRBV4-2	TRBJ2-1	CASSQVPPLEQFF
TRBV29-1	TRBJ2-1	CSAGEGSLNEQFF
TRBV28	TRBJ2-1	CASSTPNGVGGGEQFF
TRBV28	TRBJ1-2	CASSLGQGARRGYGYTF
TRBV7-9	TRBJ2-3	CASSYDGRPTDTQYF
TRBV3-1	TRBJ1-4	CASSLRREKLFF
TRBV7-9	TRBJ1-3	CASSLQGGNTIYF
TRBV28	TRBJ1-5	CASSRRIGNQPQHF
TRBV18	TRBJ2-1	CASSSRLALYDNEQFF
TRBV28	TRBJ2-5	CASSLTLMGAQETQYF
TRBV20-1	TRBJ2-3	CRASWEVGDTQYF
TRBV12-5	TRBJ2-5	CASGLGREGETQYF
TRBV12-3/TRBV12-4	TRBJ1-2	CASSPGQWSYGYTF
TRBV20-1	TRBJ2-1	CSAPPRTGRYPYNEQFF
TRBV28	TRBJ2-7	CASSAGLAGYYEQYF
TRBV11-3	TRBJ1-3	CASSPMGQAGNTIYF
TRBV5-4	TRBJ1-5	CASSSQGSGNQPQHF
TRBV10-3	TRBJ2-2	CAIRPSGSGSTGELFF
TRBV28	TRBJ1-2	CASSFGTGSKSYTF
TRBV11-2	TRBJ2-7	CASSLVPPEQYF
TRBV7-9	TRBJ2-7	CASSRGTGGTNSYEQYF
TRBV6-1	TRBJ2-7	CASTQLRGYEQYF
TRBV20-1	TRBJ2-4	CSASLSGAKDIQYF